Shown below are 32 T cell receptor beta chains from a single sample sequenced in a study of shared clonotypes between healthy human individuals (dated by TCRdb to the early 2020s). CD8 naive samples were CD45RO-negative cells positively selected for CCR7, giving a CD45RA+CCR7+ population that excluded TemRA cells. The library was built by means of the immunoSEQ multiplex PCR assay. As stored in TCRdb, this immuneACCESS dataset retains in-frame rearrangements with V and J assigned. A fraction of the clones does not appear; measured against another copy, unresolved V genes explain less than half of the discrepancy, and the remainder lacks a known reason. The sample table shows millions of clones, and about 95% are seen once. 0.9% to 1.4% of the sample comes from the top ten. The sample comprised naive CD8+ T cells sorted from blood. This specimen's cell subset or site label, interpreted: CD45RA+CCR7+. The receptors were gathered from a man aged 18 to 29 in good health.

CDR3 residues: CASSFGGSDGYTF. DNA of the CDR3: TGCGCCAGCAGCTTCGGGGGATCGGACGGCTACACCTTC. The gene calls are TRBV5-1 and TRBJ1-2, with D perhaps matching TRBD1 (5 bases). Deletions cut 2 bases from V and 8 bases from J, with 13 bases between. This CDR3 spans 13 amino acids. The germline V gene has CDR1 SGHRS and CDR2 YFSETQ.

This clone was seen just once. The rearrangement links TRBV11-2 to TRBJ2-5; 12 positions agree with TRBD1. The CDR3 consists of 15 residues. V was pared by 4 bases and J by 4 bases, with 4 bases of the junction left unmatched. CDR1 SGHAT and CDR2 FQNNGV come from the germline V gene. DNA for the CDR3: TGTGCCAGCAGCTCCGGGACAGGGGGCCCAGAGACCCAGTACTTC. Protein product: CASSSGTGGPETQYF.

V is TRBV6-1 and J is TRBJ2-2, with 7 bases identical to TRBD1. The CDR3 is 14 residues long. CDR1 MNHNS and CDR2 SASEGT come from the germline V gene. Losses at the gene ends were 4 bases for V and 6 bases for J; bases not matched to a gene: 5. CDR3: CASSVEGAAGELFF. The CDR3 DNA reads as TGTGCCAGCAGTGTCGAGGGGGCAGCCGGGGAGCTGTTTTTT.

V is TRBV6-5 and J is TRBJ2-7, with D possibly TRBD2 on 5 matching bases. Germline V gives CDR1 MNHEY, CDR2 SVGAGI. CDR3 length: 14 residues. V was pared by 5 bases and J by 7 bases, with 18 bases between. For the CDR3, the DNA is TGTGCCAGCAGTCTTGGGAGTCCGGTTGGTGAGCAGTACTTC. Residues: CASSLGSPVGEQYF.

This clone was found a few times. The sample carries other DNA sequences with the same CDR3. CDR3 in amino acids: CASSSGNTIYF. The DNA of the CDR3 is TGTGCCAGCAGCTCTGGAAACACCATATATTTT. The V and J genes are TRBV9 and TRBJ1-3; D ambiguous. V dropped 4 bases and J dropped 1 base, with 0 bases sitting between them. Germline V gene sequence: CDR1 SGDLS, CDR2 YYNGEE. The CDR3 length is 11 residues. The full variable domain, with the rest looked up from reference TRBV9 and TRBJ1-3, is DSGVTQTPKHLITATGQRVTLRCSPRSGDLSVYWYQQSLDQGLQFLIQYYNGEERAKGNILERFSAQQFPDLHSELNLSSLELGDSALYFCASSSGNTIYFGEGSWLTVV.

The chain recombines TRBV7-9 with TRBJ2-7; 8 nucleotides align to TRBD1. The V and J ends lost 4 bases and 5 bases, in that order; junction bases with no gene match: 10. The germline V gene encodes CDR1 SEHNR and CDR2 FQNEAQ (reference sequence). CDR3 length: 15 amino acids. CDR3 sequence: CASSSDRDGSHEQYF. The CDR3 DNA is TGTGCCAGCAGCTCGGACAGGGATGGTAGCCACGAGCAGTACTTC.

Remarks on this clone: This sample also contains other DNA sequences that code for the same CDR3. The chain recombines TRBV4-1 with TRBJ2-3; 10 bases line up with TRBD2. Germline CDR1 and CDR2: MGHRA and YSYEKL. This CDR3 is built from 16 residues. V was pared by 1 base and J by 1 base, with 2 bases of the junction left unmatched. In DNA form, the CDR3 reads TGCGCCAGCAGCCAAGTTCTAGCGGGAGGCACAGATACGCAGTATTTT. It yields the protein CASSQVLAGGTDTQYF.

This clone has just a few counts. The J gene is TRBJ1-2, the V gene TRBV5-5; 9 nucleotides align to TRBD1. Germline CDR1 is SGHKS and CDR2 is YYEKEE (reference sequence). V trimming: 4 bases; J trimming: 2 bases; junction bases outside the gene matches: 3. The CDR3 runs to 14 residues. Here the CDR3 reads CASSAGTGNYGYTF. The CDR3 DNA follows: TGTGCCAGCAGCGCCGGGACAGGGAACTATGGCTACACCTTC.

The sample holds one count of this clone. Within the sample, other DNA sequences also encode this same CDR3. The chain has TRBV27 and TRBJ2-7; D is undetermined. Germline lookup yields CDR1 MNHEY and CDR2 SMNVEV (reference sequence). V shed 2 bases and J shed 0 bases, with 8 bases lying between them. CDR3 length: 14 amino acids. The CDR3 here is CASSLGSSSYEQYF. The CDR3, as DNA: TGTGCCAGCAGTTTAGGAAGTAGCTCCTACGAGCAGTACTTC.

The chain has TRBV4-1 and TRBJ2-1; D may correspond to TRBD1 or TRBD2 (5 bases each). There are 12 residues in the CDR3. Germline CDR1 MGHRA, CDR2 YSYEKL. Trimming took off 1 base at V and 13 bases at J, with 11 bases between the two ends. CDR3 in DNA: TGCGCCAGCAGCCAAGTTACGGGGCCACAGTTCTTC. It encodes CASSQVTGPQFF.

This chain connects TRBV4-3 to TRBJ2-3; unclear D gene. V dropped 3 bases and J dropped 4 bases, with 20 bases sitting between them. Germline CDR1 is LGHNA and CDR2 is YSLEER. This CDR3 contains 17 residues. CDR3 bases: TGCGCCAGCAGCCAGGAGACTGACACCCTGACGTCAGATACGCAGTATTTT. Protein sequence: CASSQETDTLTSDTQYF.

V and J are TRBV4-1 and TRBJ2-5, with 10 bases identical to TRBD2. There are 15 residues in the CDR3. V was clipped by 0 bases and J by 8 bases; unmatched bases: 6. Germline V gene lookup returns CDR1 MGHRA and CDR2 YSYEKL. The CDR3 loop is CASSQDQTSGETQYF. The CDR3 coding sequence is TGCGCCAGCAGCCAAGATCAAACTAGCGGGGAAACCCAGTACTTC.

This clone came up once. The chain is built from TRBV5-1 and TRBJ2-2; 9 bases agree with TRBD1. The CDR3 runs 15 residues. Trimming removed 4 bases from V and 1 base from J; junction bases left unmatched: 2. Germline CDR1 reads SGHRS; CDR2 reads YFSETQ. CDR3 sequence: CASSGDRENTGELFF. CDR3 coding DNA: TGCGCCAGCAGCGGGGACAGGGAGAACACCGGGGAGCTGTTTTTT.

This clone came up once. The junction and the germline gene differ at one end; a read error may be behind it. Other DNA sequences from this sample encode an identical CDR3 as well. The J gene is TRBJ1-4, the V gene TRBV7-9; D uncertain. The CDR3 sequence is 16 residues long. Germline-derived CDR1 and CDR2 are SEHNR and FQNEAQ (reference sequence). The CDR3 sequence is CASSPHLPTLNEKLFF. CDR3 bases: TGCGCCAGCAGCCCCCATTTACCCACTCTTAATGAAAAACTGTTTTTC.

Details on this clone: Distinct nucleotide sequences in the sample also encode this CDR3. CDR3 bases: TGTGCCAGCAGCTTAGCGGAGTACTACGAGCAGTACTTC. Its protein product is CASSLAEYYEQYF. The gene calls are TRBV7-9 and TRBJ2-7; no clear D. The V and J ends lost 0 bases and 3 bases respectively, with 6 bases between them. CDR1 is SEHNR and CDR2 is FQNEAQ in the germline V gene (reference sequence). The CDR3 covers 13 residues.

The rearrangement links TRBV13 to TRBJ1-2; D perhaps matches TRBD1 (5 bases). Trimming removed 4 bases at V and 0 bases at J, with 27 bases between. CDR1 is PRHDT and CDR2 is FYEKMQ in the germline V gene (reference sequence). The CDR3 runs 20 residues. The CDR3 region is CASSSTHPGDTQSPNYGYTF. The CDR3 DNA reads TGTGCCAGCAGCTCAACTCATCCGGGGGATACACAGTCCCCTAACTATGGCTACACCTTC. The variable domain in full, completed from reference TRBV13 and TRBJ1-2, reads AAGVIQSPRHLIKEKRETATLKCYPIPRHDTVYWYQQGPGQDPQFLISFYEKMQSDKGSIPDRFSAQQFSDYHSELNMSSLELGDSALYFCASSSTHPGDTQSPNYGYTFGSGTRLTVV.

This chain uses TRBV5-6 with TRBJ2-3; D is ambiguous. Germline CDR1 and CDR2: SGHDT and YYEEEE. Trimming shortened V by 4 bases and J by 2 bases, and 11 bases separated the two germline ends. This CDR3 region has 14 residues. The CDR3 reads CASSAPADTDTQYF. The CDR3 DNA reads as TGTGCCAGCAGCGCCCCCGCAGACACAGATACGCAGTATTTT.

The J gene is TRBJ2-5, the V gene TRBV5-1; possible D gene TRBD2, 6 bases. The V end was cut by 1 base, the J end by 5 bases, with 12 bases between. Germline V lookup: CDR1 SGHRS, CDR2 YFSETQ. CDR3 length equals 14 residues. The CDR3 region has the DNA TGCGCCAGCAGCTTGCCCGGGGGTTTCGAGACCCAGTACTTC. Translated, it gives CASSLPGGFETQYF.

V usage is TRBV4-3 and J usage is TRBJ2-7, with 8 bases that match TRBD1. CDR1 is LGHNA, CDR2 YSLEER, per germline. V was clipped by 0 bases and J by 7 bases; unmatched bases: 14. The CDR3 contains 17 residues. The CDR3 nucleotides are TGCGCCAGCAGCCAAGAAGGGACCGGGACAGGTCCCTCGGAGCAGTACTTC. Translated, it gives CASSQEGTGTGPSEQYF.

J is TRBJ2-7 and V is TRBV4-1; D possibly corresponds to TRBD2 (5 bases). The germline gives CDR1 MGHRA, CDR2 YSYEKL. This CDR3 contains 15 residues. The V end lost 4 bases, the J end lost 1 base, and 14 bases lay between the germline ends. CDR3 sequence reads: CASSPKTIASYEQYF. The CDR3, as DNA: TGCGCCAGCAGCCCTAAGACGATAGCGTCCTACGAGCAGTACTTC.

The CDR3 DNA sequence: TGCGCCAGCAGCCCTGACTACCTAAACTACGAGCAGTACTTC. Its protein is CASSPDYLNYEQYF. The chain has TRBV5-1 and TRBJ2-7; D is perhaps TRBD2 (5 bases). V was cut by 4 bases and J by 3 bases, with 14 bases left in between. The germline gives CDR1 SGHRS, CDR2 YFSETQ. The CDR3 runs 14 residues. The full variable domain, with the rest looked up from reference TRBV5-1 and TRBJ2-7, is KAGVTQTPRYLIKTRGQQVTLSCSPISGHRSVSWYQQTPGQGLQFLFEYFSETQRNKGNFPGRFSGRQFSNSRSEMNVSTLELGDSALYLCASSPDYLNYEQYFGPGTRLTVT.

J is TRBJ1-1 and V is TRBV29-1; the D gene is possibly TRBD1 (6 bases). The germline CDR1 and CDR2 sequences are SQVTM and ANQGSEA. The CDR3 covers 16 residues. The V gene lost 3 bases and the J gene lost 0 bases, with 17 bases spanning the gap. The DNA of the CDR3 is TGCAGCGTTGATGGGGCAGGGGAGGAGATGAACACTGAAGCTTTCTTT. This translates into CSVDGAGEEMNTEAFF.

The chain has TRBV7-9 and TRBJ2-7, with 9 bases identical to TRBD1. The CDR3 has 16 amino acids. CDR1 SEHNR and CDR2 FQNEAQ come from the germline V gene (reference sequence). The V gene end was trimmed by 1 base and the J gene end by 3 bases; junction bases not matched to a gene: 7. The CDR3 region is CASSLETGTGYYEQYF. CDR3 DNA: TGTGCCAGCAGCTTAGAGACCGGGACAGGGTACTACGAGCAGTACTTC.

The count of this clone is one. The CDR3 nucleotides are TGTGCCAGCTCACCGGTGAAGAACACCGGGGAGCTGTTTTTT. As protein: CASSPVKNTGELFF. J is TRBJ2-2 and V is TRBV18; D remains ambiguous. Trimming pared 3 bases from V and 1 base from J, leaving 6 bases between. The germline gives CDR1 KGHSH, CDR2 LQKENI. The CDR3 runs to 14 residues.

This chain connects TRBV9 to TRBJ2-7; 8 bases fit TRBD2. Losses at the gene ends were 4 bases for V and 1 base for J; bases not matched to a gene: 10. CDR1 is SGDLS, CDR2 YYNGEE, per germline. This CDR3 contains 16 residues. CDR3 amino acids: CASSRSSGGGSYEQYF. CDR3 sequence (DNA): TGTGCCAGCAGCCGCTCCAGCGGGGGAGGATCCTACGAGCAGTACTTC.

Note on this clone: This same CDR3 is encoded by further DNA sequences in the sample. The CDR3 DNA is TGTGCCAGCAGTTACTCCCGCGGGGGAGAGACCCAGTACTTC. Its translation is CASSYSRGGETQYF. The V and J genes are TRBV6-5 and TRBJ2-5; 7 bases map to TRBD2. The CDR3 loop spans 14 amino acids. The V and J ends lost 0 bases and 4 bases, in that order; junction bases with no gene match: 2. CDR1 and CDR2 from the germline V gene are MNHEY and SVGAGI.

Note on this clone: Other DNA variants within this sample encode the same CDR3. V usage is TRBV7-9 and J usage is TRBJ2-7; D not resolved. The CDR3 covers 14 residues. V lost 5 bases and J lost 2, with 13 bases in between. Germline-derived CDR1 and CDR2 are SEHNR and FQNEAQ (reference sequence). The CDR3 is CASSPPGATYEQYF. The CDR3 DNA reads TGTGCCAGCAGCCCCCCCGGCGCTACCTACGAGCAGTACTTC.

The chain couples TRBV5-1 to TRBJ2-1; D unresolved. The ends were cut back, 2 bases at V and 6 bases at J, with 18 bases in the middle. Germline CDR1 is SGHRS and CDR2 is YFSETQ. The CDR3 covers 16 residues. The CDR3 bases are TGCGCCAGCAGCTTCCTCCACATACCCGCCCCCAATGAGCAGTTCTTC. This encodes CASSFLHIPAPNEQFF. Variable domain in full (rest from reference TRBV5-1 and TRBJ2-1): KAGVTQTPRYLIKTRGQQVTLSCSPISGHRSVSWYQQTPGQGLQFLFEYFSETQRNKGNFPGRFSGRQFSNSRSEMNVSTLELGDSALYLCASSFLHIPAPNEQFFGPGTRLTVL.

The chain uses TRBV7-8 and TRBJ2-5; 10 nucleotides line up with TRBD1. Trimming removed 3 bases from V and 1 base from J; junction bases left unmatched: 2. Germline CDR1 and CDR2: SGHVS and FQNEAQ. This CDR3 has 15 amino acids. The CDR3 region is CASSFWTGGQETQYF. CDR3 sequence (DNA): TGTGCCAGCAGCTTCTGGACAGGGGGCCAAGAGACCCAGTACTTC.

The rearrangement uses TRBV15 and TRBJ2-2; 8 bases are shared with TRBD2. V was clipped by 3 bases and J by 5 bases; unmatched bases: 8. CDR1 is LNHNV, CDR2 YYDKDF, per germline (reference sequence). The CDR3 is made up of 16 amino acids. CDR3 DNA sequence: TGTGCCACCAGCAGTGGAAGGACTAGCTCTACCGGGGAGCTGTTTTTT. This gives the protein CATSSGRTSSTGELFF.

The chain links TRBV11-3 to TRBJ2-1, with 10 nucleotides matching TRBD2. After removal of 6 bases from V and 3 bases from J, the junction contained 2 bases not matched to a gene. The CDR3 totals 14 residues. In germline, CDR1 is SGHNT, CDR2 YENEEA. In DNA form, the CDR3 reads TGTGCCAGCAGTGGGACTAGCGACTACAATGAGCAGTTCTTC. Its translation is CASSGTSDYNEQFF.

This chain uses TRBV21-1 with TRBJ2-2; TRBD1 was called by the table and not checked on the DNA. TRBV21-1 is flagged as a pseudogene. This CDR3 has 15 amino acids. CDR3 DNA: TGTGCCGTCCGGCAGGGGTGGGCGAACACCGGGGAGCTGTTTTTT. This translates into CAVRQGWANTGELFF.